This T cell receptor (beta chain) is from a study of blood T cell repertoires in COVID-19. Study summary: The origin of the acute and convalescent COVID-19 samples was the United States, Italy and Spain.

CDR3 length: 15 amino acids. Trimming removed 0 bases from V and 3 bases from J, with 12 bases in between. Germline lookup yields CDR1 LGHNA and CDR2 YNFKEQ. This clone has ten or more counts. The table came from immunoSEQ multiplex PCR; TCRdb's copy has only in-frame clones and leaves some out. The table includes a few hundred thousand clones, about 80% detected once. The chain has TRBV4-2 and TRBJ2-7; D not resolved. This clonotype originated in an elderly woman with acute or convalescent COVID-19. Sequencing used peripheral blood. In DNA form, the CDR3 reads TGTGCCAGCAGCCAAGATATCCAGGCGTACTACGAGCAGTACTTC. The encoded protein is CASSQDIQAYYEQYF.